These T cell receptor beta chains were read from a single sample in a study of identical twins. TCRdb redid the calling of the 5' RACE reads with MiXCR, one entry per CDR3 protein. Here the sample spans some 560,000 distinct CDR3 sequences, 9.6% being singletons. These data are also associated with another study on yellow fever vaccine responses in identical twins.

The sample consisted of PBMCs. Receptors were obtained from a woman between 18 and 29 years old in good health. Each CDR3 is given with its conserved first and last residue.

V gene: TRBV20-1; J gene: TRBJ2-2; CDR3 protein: CSAIPGQAYTGELFF
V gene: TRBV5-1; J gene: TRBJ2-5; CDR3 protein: CASSLAVLDVKQETQYF
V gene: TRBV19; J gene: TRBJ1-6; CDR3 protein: CASSIGDSPLHF
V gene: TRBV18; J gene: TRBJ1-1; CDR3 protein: CASLKATGGETEAFF
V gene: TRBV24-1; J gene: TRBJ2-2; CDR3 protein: CATSDPGTPTGELFF
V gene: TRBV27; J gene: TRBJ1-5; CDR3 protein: CASSFSRDGNQPQHF
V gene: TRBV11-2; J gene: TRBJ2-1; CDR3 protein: CASSVAQGPPYNEQFF
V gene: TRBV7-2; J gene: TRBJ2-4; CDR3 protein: CASSLAPGRGDIQYF
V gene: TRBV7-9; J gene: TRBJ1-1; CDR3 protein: CASSSTGNAEAFF
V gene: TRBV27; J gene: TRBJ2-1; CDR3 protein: CASRPTSGGPGEQFF
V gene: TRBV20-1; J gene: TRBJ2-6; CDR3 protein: CSARAASGRPRVSGANVLTF
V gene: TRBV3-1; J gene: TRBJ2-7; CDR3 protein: CASSRGGTAFYEQYF
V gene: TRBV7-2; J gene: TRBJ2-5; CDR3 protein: CASSLGGSSQETQYF
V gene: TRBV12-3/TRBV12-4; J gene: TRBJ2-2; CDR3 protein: CASSSPGANTGELFF
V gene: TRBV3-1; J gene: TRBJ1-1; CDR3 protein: CASSRTDRTHSEAFF
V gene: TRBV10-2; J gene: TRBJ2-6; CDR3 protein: CASSGSGTASGANVLTF
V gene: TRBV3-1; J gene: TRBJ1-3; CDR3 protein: CASSLKTGFSGNTIYF
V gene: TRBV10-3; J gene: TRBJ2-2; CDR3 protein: CAISATSGGAAGELFF
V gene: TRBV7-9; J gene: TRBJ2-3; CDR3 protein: CASSSGTGGLTDTQYF
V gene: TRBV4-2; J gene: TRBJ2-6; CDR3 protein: CASSLIEGAKSSGANVLTF
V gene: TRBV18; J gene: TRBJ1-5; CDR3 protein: CASSPPTGRDQPQHF
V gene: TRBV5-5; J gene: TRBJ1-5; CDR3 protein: CASSLFWLNNQPQHF
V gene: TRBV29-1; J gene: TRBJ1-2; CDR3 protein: CSVVATAPGYGYTF
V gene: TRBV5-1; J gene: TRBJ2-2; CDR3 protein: CASRSGANTGELFF
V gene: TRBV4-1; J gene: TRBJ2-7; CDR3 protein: CASSQEGRFPDEQYF
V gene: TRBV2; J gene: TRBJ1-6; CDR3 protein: CASRGSSYNSPLHF
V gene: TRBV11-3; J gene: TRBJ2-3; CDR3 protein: CASSLGGWGFTDTQYF
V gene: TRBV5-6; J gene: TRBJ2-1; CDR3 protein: CASSSTNEQFF
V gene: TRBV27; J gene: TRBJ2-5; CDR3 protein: CASSPWTGEETQYF
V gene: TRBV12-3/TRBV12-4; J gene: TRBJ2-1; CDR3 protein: CASGWDSYNEQFF
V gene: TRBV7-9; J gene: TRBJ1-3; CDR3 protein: CASSSNRVSGNTIYF
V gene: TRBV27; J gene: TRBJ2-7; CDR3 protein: CASSLSDGQRALYF
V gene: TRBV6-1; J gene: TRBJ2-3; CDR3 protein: CASRSASVSDTQYF
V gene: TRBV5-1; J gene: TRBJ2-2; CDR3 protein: CASSPRMTGGENTGELFF
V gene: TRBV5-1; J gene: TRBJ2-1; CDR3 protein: CASSLFEGSDYNEQFF
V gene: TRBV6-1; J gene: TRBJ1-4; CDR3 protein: CASSGVGFYEKLFF
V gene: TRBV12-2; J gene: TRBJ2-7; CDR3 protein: CASRLVGRTGIYEQYF
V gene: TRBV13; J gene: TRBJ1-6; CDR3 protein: CASSQNNSPLHF
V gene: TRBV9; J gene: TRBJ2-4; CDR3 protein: CASSVDVSGLISENIQYF
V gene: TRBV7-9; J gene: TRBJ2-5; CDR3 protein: CASSSIRTGTIQETQYF
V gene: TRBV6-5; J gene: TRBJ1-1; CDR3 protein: CASSWRKQGRTEAFF
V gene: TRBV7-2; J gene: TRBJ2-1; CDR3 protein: CASSPRGGRSYNEQFF
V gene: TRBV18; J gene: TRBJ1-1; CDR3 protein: CASSPIKQGNTEAFF
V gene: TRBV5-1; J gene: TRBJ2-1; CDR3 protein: CASSPDSRLAGVNEQFF
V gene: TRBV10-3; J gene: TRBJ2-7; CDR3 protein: CATKSGTTSSYEQYF
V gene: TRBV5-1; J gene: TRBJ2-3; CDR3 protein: CASSPDRGADTQYF
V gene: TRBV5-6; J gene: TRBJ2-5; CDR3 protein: CASSGSASMKTQYF
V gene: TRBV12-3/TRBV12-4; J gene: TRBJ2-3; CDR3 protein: CASSLRGAVTDTQYF
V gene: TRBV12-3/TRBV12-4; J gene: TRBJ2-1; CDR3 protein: CASTLSSGVYNEQFF
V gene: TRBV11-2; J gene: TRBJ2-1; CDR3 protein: CASSLDLAGGYNEQFF
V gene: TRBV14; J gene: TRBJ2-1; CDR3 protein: CASSQIQSGIYNEQFF
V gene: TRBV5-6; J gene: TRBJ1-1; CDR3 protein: CASSLDVGANTEAFF
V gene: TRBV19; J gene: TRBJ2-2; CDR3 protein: CASKEGRYTGELFF
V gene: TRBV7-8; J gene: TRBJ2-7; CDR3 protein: CASSLASEGIALEQYF
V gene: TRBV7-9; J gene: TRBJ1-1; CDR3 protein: CASRRGALVDTEAFF
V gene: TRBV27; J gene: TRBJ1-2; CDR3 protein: CASRPRADSHYGYTF
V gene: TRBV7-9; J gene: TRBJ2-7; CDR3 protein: CASNKGGETYEQYF
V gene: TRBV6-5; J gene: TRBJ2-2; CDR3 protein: CASSYFPGQTNTGELFF
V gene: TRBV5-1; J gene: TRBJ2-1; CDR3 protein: CASSLRSIDNEQFF